The entry that follows covers one T cell receptor (beta chain) sequence. Its antigen is unknown. The data were obtained in a study of early T cells in non-severe SARS-CoV-2 infection. After removal of 0 bases from V and 7 bases from J, the junction contained 7 bases not matched to a gene. Germline CDR1 reads SGHRS; CDR2 reads YFSETQ. The CDR3 totals 15 residues. A single record per CDR3 protein comes from TCRdb applying MiXCR to the 5' RACE reads. The table records under 85,000 distinct CDR3 sequences, 9.5% to 15% of them present only once. Study-wide results and caveats: The VDJdb matching leaned toward anti-spike CD8 responses and overlooked private and CD4 specificities.

The sequence came from an adult who was a healthcare worker with PCR-confirmed SARS-CoV-2 infection or an uninfected control (not recorded which). The donor label of this sample is uncertain. The genes are TRBV5-1 and TRBJ1-5; TRBD1 matches at 7 bases. Source: whole blood, taken at baseline. Here the CDR3 reads CASSLDSGGGQPQHF. The CDR3, as DNA: TGCGCCAGCAGCTTGGACAGCGGAGGGGGCCAGCCCCAGCATTTT.